These 24 T cell receptor beta chains share one sample of origin, sequenced in a study of CD8 T cells in Susac syndrome. After extraction with the RNeasy kit, roughly 0.45 to 1 ug of the RNA was reverse transcribed using random hexamers. MiXCR was run by TCRdb on the immunoSEQ multiplex PCR reads, yielding one entry per CDR3 protein. The table records roughly 80,000 distinct CDR3 sequences, 90% to 95% of them present only once. Sequencing was carried out using CD8+ T cells from PBMCs. These receptors originate from a human donor with multiple sclerosis.

The chain combines TRBV6-2 or TRBV6-3 with TRBJ1-5; 9 bases match TRBD1. The J segment lost 6 bases and the V segment lost 2 bases, leaving 5 bases of the junction unmatched. This CDR3 has 15 amino acids. Germline V gene data show CDR1 as MNHEY and CDR2 as SVGEGT. The CDR3 loop is CASSYGQGFRQPQHF. CDR3 coding DNA: TGTGCCAGCAGTTACGGACAGGGGTTTCGTCAGCCCCAGCATTTT.

The chain is built from TRBV11-2 and TRBJ2-5; 12 bases line up with TRBD2. Trimming cost V 0 bases and J 1 base; bases outside gene matches: 6. CDR3 length: 18 residues. Germline values: CDR1 SGHAT, CDR2 FQNNGV. The CDR3 coding sequence is TGTGCCAGCAGCTTAGATCTAGCGGGGGGGCTCTCCCAAGAGACCCAGTACTTC. Its protein is CASSLDLAGGLSQETQYF.

The genes are TRBV19 and TRBJ2-7, with TRBD1 matching 7 bases. The CDR3 is 15 amino acids. J was trimmed by 3 bases and V by 4 bases; bases with no gene match: 9. The V gene's germline CDR1 is LNHDA and CDR2 SQIVND (reference sequence). The CDR3 reads CASSTWTGEIYEQYF. In nucleotides, the CDR3 is TGTGCCAGTAGTACCTGGACAGGCGAAATCTACGAGCAGTACTTC.

This clonotype was counted a few times. This chain links TRBV27 with TRBJ2-7, with D uncertain. Trimming took 4 bases from V and 2 from J, leaving 6 bases between them. Germline CDR1 MNHEY, CDR2 SMNVEV (reference sequence). CDR3 size: 12 residues. This CDR3 reads CASSYDTYEQYF. In DNA, the CDR3 is TGTGCCAGCAGTTATGACACCTACGAGCAGTACTTC.

The genes are TRBV28 and TRBJ2-1, with TRBD2 identical over 10 bases. Per germline, CDR1 MDHEN and CDR2 SYDVKM. V lost 5 bases and J lost 8; bases outside the gene matches: 18. The CDR3 runs to 18 residues. In DNA form, the CDR3 reads TGTGCCAGCAGTCTCCTGGGGGCTAGCGGGAGACCTATCCATGAGCAGTTCTTC. Its translation is CASSLLGASGRPIHEQFF.

In its sample, this clonotype was seen once. This chain connects TRBV6-6 to TRBJ2-2; 8 bases fit TRBD2. Unmatched junction bases numbered 7, after V lost 0 bases and J lost 7 bases. The CDR3 has 16 residues. In germline, CDR1 is MNHNY, CDR2 SVGAGI (reference sequence). CDR3 residues: CASSYSSGTRFGELFF. The CDR3 region has the DNA TGTGCCAGCAGTTACTCTTCCGGGACTAGATTCGGGGAGCTGTTTTTT.

The chain is built from TRBV6-2 or TRBV6-3 and TRBJ1-5, with no clear D. V was shortened by 6 bases and J by 3 bases, with 9 bases between the two germline ends. The CDR3 contains 13 residues. Germline V CDR1 and CDR2: MNHEY, SVGEGT. The CDR3 reads CASSPANNQPQHF. CDR3 DNA: TGTGCCAGCAGCCCCGCTAACAATCAGCCCCAGCATTTT.

The chain uses TRBV13 and TRBJ2-7, with unresolved D. V was trimmed by 4 bases and J by 0 bases, leaving 16 bases between them. The CDR3 consists of 16 residues. CDR1 is PRHDT, CDR2 FYEKMQ, per germline (reference sequence). The CDR3 loop reads CASSSFIPTSSYEQYF. The CDR3 DNA sequence: TGTGCCAGCAGCTCCTTCATCCCCACTTCCTCCTACGAGCAGTACTTC.

J is TRBJ2-1 and V is TRBV24-1; 12 nucleotides align to TRBD2. There are 17 residues in the CDR3. CDR1 KGHDR and CDR2 SFDVKD come from the germline V gene. Trimming cost V 2 bases and J 4 bases; bases outside gene matches: 5. CDR3 nucleotide sequence: TGTGCCACCAGTGATTCAAGGACTAGCGGGATATACAATGAGCAGTTCTTC. Translated, it gives CATSDSRTSGIYNEQFF.

This chain joins TRBV4-1 and TRBJ2-2; no firm D call. Germline V lookup: CDR1 MGHRA, CDR2 YSYEKL. The CDR3 extends over 14 amino acids. V was shortened by 4 bases and J by 1 base, with 7 bases between the two germline ends. In nucleotides, the CDR3 is TGCGCCAGCAGCCTCCCCCTGAACACCGGGGAGCTGTTTTTT. As protein: CASSLPLNTGELFF.

This sequence joins TRBV27 and TRBJ1-1, with D hard to call. CDR1 MNHEY and CDR2 SMNVEV come from the germline V gene (reference sequence). Trimming shortened V by 5 bases and J by 7 bases, and 8 bases separated the two germline ends. The CDR3 consists of 11 residues. The CDR3 loop reads CASSARDEAFF. DNA of the CDR3: TGTGCCAGCAGTGCCCGGGATGAAGCTTTCTTT.

A few counts support this clonotype. This rearrangement joins TRBV28 to TRBJ2-7; no firm D call. This CDR3 is built from 10 residues. The germline V gene has CDR1 MDHEN and CDR2 SYDVKM. V was clipped by 4 bases and J by 5 bases, with 3 bases between them. The CDR3 coding sequence is TGTGCCAGCAGTTCCAACGAGCAGTACTTC. Protein: CASSSNEQYF.

The chain carries TRBV20-1 and TRBJ2-5, with D possibly matching TRBD2 (7 bases). The length of the CDR3 is 17 residues. V lost 5 bases and J lost 4, with 26 bases in between. The germline gives CDR1 DFQATT, CDR2 SNEGSKA (reference sequence). CDR3 sequence: CSALGVSMGGGRETQYF. CDR3 coding DNA: TGCAGTGCTCTCGGGGTTTCGATGGGCGGGGGCAGAGAGACCCAGTACTTC.

The V and J genes are TRBV5-1 and TRBJ1-5; a possible D gene is TRBD1 (5 bases). Trimming shortened V by 0 bases and J by 6 bases, and 10 bases separated the two germline ends. Germline V gene data show CDR1 as SGHRS and CDR2 as YFSETQ. CDR3 length: 14 amino acids. Written as DNA, the CDR3 is TGCGCCAGCAGCTTGGTCGGGGGGGGTCAGCCCCAGCATTTT. Translated: CASSLVGGGQPQHF. Complete variable domain (other parts from reference TRBV5-1 and TRBJ1-5): KAGVTQTPRYLIKTRGQQVTLSCSPISGHRSVSWYQQTPGQGLQFLFEYFSETQRNKGNFPGRFSGRQFSNSRSEMNVSTLELGDSALYLCASSLVGGGQPQHFGDGTRLSIL.

This chain links TRBV28 with TRBJ2-3; 8 bases map to TRBD2. The germline CDR1 and CDR2 sequences are MDHEN and SYDVKM. The ends lost 1 base at V and 0 bases at J; junction bases unmatched: 9. The CDR3 length is 18 residues. CDR3 nucleotides: TGTGCCAGCAGTTTATTTTCCGGAAGCGGGAGAAGCACAGATACGCAGTATTTT. Amino acid sequence: CASSLFSGSGRSTDTQYF. Variable domain in full (rest from reference TRBV28 and TRBJ2-3): DVKVTQSSRYLVKRTGEKVFLECVQDMDHENMFWYRQDPGLGLRLIYFSYDVKMKEKGDIPEGYSVSREKKERFSLILESASTNQTSMYLCASSLFSGSGRSTDTQYFGPGTRLTVL.

V is TRBV5-1 and J is TRBJ2-7; 11 bases match TRBD1. The CDR3 has 15 amino acids. Germline V gene sequence: CDR1 SGHRS, CDR2 YFSETQ. J gave up 2 bases and V 6 bases, and 7 bases lay outside the gene matches. DNA of the CDR3: TGCGCCAGCAAGTACCGGACAGGGGGCACCTACGAGCAGTACTTC. It specifies CASKYRTGGTYEQYF.

This clonotype occurred once. This chain connects TRBV6-2 or TRBV6-3 to TRBJ2-3, with D possibly being TRBD1 (5 bases). Germline CDR1 is MNHEY and CDR2 is SVGEGT. The V end was cut by 2 bases, the J end by 0 bases, with 12 bases between. This CDR3 region has 16 residues. The CDR3 DNA reads TGTGCCAGCAGTTACCCTGGACATACTAGCACAGATACGCAGTATTTT. As protein: CASSYPGHTSTDTQYF.

The rearrangement links TRBV15 to TRBJ1-2, with D unclear. Germline lookup yields CDR1 LNHNV and CDR2 YYDKDF (reference sequence). Trimming removed 0 bases at V and 4 bases at J, with 9 bases between. This CDR3 has 14 amino acids. Here the CDR3 reads CATSRDTGFYGYTF. For the CDR3, the DNA is TGTGCCACCAGCAGAGATACTGGGTTCTATGGCTACACCTTC.

This chain uses TRBV6-5 with TRBJ1-5; D may be TRBD1 (6 bases). The CDR3 totals 14 residues. Trimming removed 6 bases from V and 5 bases from J, with 14 bases in between. Germline CDR1 MNHEY, CDR2 SVGAGI. The CDR3: CASRRTGSDQPQHF. The CDR3 DNA sequence: TGTGCCAGCAGACGCACAGGGTCCGATCAGCCCCAGCATTTT.

The CDR3 region is CASHSPFKGRGTGELFF. The CDR3 nucleotides read TGTGCCAGTCACAGTCCGTTTAAGGGACGAGGCACCGGGGAGCTGTTTTTT. This rearrangement joins TRBV19 to TRBJ2-2; the D gene could be TRBD1 or TRBD2 (5 bases each). Germline values: CDR1 LNHDA, CDR2 SQIVND (reference sequence). Trimming pared 8 bases from V and 4 bases from J, leaving 23 bases between. This CDR3 comprises 17 residues.

The chain carries TRBV11-1 and TRBJ2-1; TRBD1 matches at 8 bases. Germline V lookup: CDR1 SGHAT, CDR2 FQDESV (reference sequence). The V gene end was trimmed by 4 bases and the J gene end by 9 bases; junction bases not matched to a gene: 8. The CDR3 contains 14 residues. The CDR3 nucleotides are TGTGCCAGCAGCTCGAGCCAACAGGGGGGTGAGCAGTTCTTC. Encoded protein: CASSSSQQGGEQFF. The full variable domain, rest sourced from reference TRBV11-1 and TRBJ2-1, is EAEVAQSPRYKITEKSQAVAFWCDPISGHATLYWYRQILGQGPELLVQFQDESVVDDSQLPKDRFSAERLKGVDSTLKIQPAELGDSAMYLCASSSSQQGGEQFFGPGTRLTVL.

The chain is built from TRBV18 and TRBJ1-1, with D possibly matching TRBD1 (6 bases). CDR1 KGHSH and CDR2 LQKENI come from the germline V gene. The CDR3 covers 20 residues. The V end lost 1 base, the J end lost 4 bases, and 28 bases lay between the germline ends. CDR3 region: CASSPQAGLRVGRGSTEAFF. DNA for the CDR3: TGTGCCAGCTCACCACAGGCCGGGCTAAGGGTTGGGAGGGGGAGCACTGAAGCTTTCTTT.

In its sample, this clonotype was seen once. The chain links TRBV29-1 to TRBJ1-1; the D is unclear. The CDR3 totals 13 residues. The V gene's germline CDR1 is SQVTM and CDR2 ANQGSEA. V lost 3 bases, J lost 4 bases, and 12 bases lay in between. CDR3 DNA sequence: TGCAGCGTTGACCCGGGGTGGGGCACTGAAGCTTTCTTT. Protein product: CSVDPGWGTEAFF. The variable domain in full, with the rest retrieved from reference TRBV29-1 and TRBJ1-1, is SAVISQKPSRDICQRGTSLTIQCQVDSQVTMMFWYRQQPGQSLTLIATANQGSEATYESGFVIDKFPISRPNLTFSTLTVSNMSPEDSSIYLCSVDPGWGTEAFFGQGTRLTVV.

A single count supports this clonotype. The rearrangement uses TRBV19 and TRBJ1-1, with D hard to call. V lost 6 bases, J lost 6 bases, and 8 bases lay in between. The V gene's germline CDR1 is LNHDA and CDR2 SQIVND (reference sequence). The CDR3 loop spans 11 amino acids. The CDR3 bases are TGTGCCAGTAGAGCAGAACCTGAAGCTTTCTTT. As protein: CASRAEPEAFF.